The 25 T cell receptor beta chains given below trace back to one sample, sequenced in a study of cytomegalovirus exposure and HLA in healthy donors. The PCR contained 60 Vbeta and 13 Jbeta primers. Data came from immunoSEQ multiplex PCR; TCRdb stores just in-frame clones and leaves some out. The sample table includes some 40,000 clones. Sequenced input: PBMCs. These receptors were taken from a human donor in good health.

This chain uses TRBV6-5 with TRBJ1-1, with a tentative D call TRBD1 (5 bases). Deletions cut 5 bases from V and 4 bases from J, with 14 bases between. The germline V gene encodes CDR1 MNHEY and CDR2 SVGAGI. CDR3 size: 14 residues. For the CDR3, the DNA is TGTGCCAGCAGTCGCCGGGGGGGGAGCACTGAAGCTTTCTTT. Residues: CASSRRGGSTEAFF.

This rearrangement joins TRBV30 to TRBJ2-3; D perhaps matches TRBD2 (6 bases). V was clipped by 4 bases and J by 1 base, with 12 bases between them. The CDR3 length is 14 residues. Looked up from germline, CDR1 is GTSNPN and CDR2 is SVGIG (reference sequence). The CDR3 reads CAWTGGVGTDTQYF. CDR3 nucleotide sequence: TGTGCCTGGACCGGGGGTGTAGGCACAGATACGCAGTATTTT.

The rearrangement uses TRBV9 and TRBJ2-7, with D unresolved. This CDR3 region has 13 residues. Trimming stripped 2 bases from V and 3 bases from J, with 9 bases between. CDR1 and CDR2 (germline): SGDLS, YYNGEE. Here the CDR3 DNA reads TGTGCCAGCAGCGTCGCGGTTAACTACGAGCAGTACTTC. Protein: CASSVAVNYEQYF.

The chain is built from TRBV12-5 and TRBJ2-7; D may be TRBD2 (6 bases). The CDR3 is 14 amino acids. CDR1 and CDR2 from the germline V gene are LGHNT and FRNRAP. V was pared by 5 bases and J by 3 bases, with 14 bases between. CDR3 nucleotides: TGTGCTAGTGGTCTCGGGGGAAAGGGCTACGAGCAGTACTTC. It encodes CASGLGGKGYEQYF.

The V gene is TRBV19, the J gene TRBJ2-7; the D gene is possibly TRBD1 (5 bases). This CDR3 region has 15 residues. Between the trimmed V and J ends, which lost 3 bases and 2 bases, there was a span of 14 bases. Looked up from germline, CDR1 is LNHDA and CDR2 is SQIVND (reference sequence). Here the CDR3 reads CASSIAQDTPYEQYF. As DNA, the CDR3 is TGTGCCAGTAGTATTGCCCAGGACACCCCCTACGAGCAGTACTTC.

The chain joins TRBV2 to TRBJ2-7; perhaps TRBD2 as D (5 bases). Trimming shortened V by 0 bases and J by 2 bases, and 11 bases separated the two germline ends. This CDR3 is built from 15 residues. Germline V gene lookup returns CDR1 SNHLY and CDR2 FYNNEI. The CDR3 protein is CASSEARAETYEQYF. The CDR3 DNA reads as TGTGCCAGCAGTGAAGCGCGGGCAGAGACCTACGAGCAGTACTTC.

CDR3 loop: CASSLFGGPRSGNTIYF. In DNA, the CDR3 is TGTGCCAGCAGCTTATTTGGAGGGCCACGCTCTGGAAACACCATATATTTT. The chain employs TRBV11-2 and TRBJ1-3; no clear D. The CDR3 is 17 amino acids. V lost 2 bases to trimming and J lost 0 bases, with 14 bases between them. The germline V gene encodes CDR1 SGHAT and CDR2 FQNNGV.

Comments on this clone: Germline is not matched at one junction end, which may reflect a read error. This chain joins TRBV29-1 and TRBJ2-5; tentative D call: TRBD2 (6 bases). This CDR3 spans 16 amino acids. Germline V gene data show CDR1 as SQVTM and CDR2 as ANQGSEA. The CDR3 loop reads CSVEDPWGLSEENQYF. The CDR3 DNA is TGCAGCGTTGAAGATCCCTGGGGACTGTCCGAGGAGAACCAGTACTTC.

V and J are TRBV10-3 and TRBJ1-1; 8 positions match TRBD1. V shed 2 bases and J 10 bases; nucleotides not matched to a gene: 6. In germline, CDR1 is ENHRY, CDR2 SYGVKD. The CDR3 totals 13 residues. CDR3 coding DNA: TGTGCCATCAGTGAGGGGACAGGACGGAGAGCTTTCTTT. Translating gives CAISEGTGRRAFF.

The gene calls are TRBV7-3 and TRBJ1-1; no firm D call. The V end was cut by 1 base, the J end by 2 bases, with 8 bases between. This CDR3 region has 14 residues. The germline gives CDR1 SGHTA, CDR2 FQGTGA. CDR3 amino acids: CASSLSRDNTEAFF. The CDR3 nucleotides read TGTGCCAGCAGCTTAAGTCGGGATAACACTGAAGCTTTCTTT.

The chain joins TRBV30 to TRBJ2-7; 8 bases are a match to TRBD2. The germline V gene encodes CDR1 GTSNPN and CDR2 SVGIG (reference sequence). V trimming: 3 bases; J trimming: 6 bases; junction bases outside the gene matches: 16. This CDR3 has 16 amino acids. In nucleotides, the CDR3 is TGTGCCTGGAGGCCCAGGGGCGCGGGGGGCAACCCCGAGCAGTACTTC. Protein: CAWRPRGAGGNPEQYF.

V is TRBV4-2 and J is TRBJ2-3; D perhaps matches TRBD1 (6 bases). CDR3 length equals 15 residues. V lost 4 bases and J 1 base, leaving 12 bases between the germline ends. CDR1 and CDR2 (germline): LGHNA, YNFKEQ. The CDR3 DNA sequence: TGTGCCAGCAGCCTAAACAGGGCGCGCACAGATACGCAGTATTTT. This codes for CASSLNRARTDTQYF.

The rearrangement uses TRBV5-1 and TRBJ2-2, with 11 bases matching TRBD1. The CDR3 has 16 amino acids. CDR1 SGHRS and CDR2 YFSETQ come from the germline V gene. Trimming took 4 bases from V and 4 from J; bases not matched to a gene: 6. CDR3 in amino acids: CASSPRDRGITGELFF. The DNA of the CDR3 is TGCGCCAGCAGCCCCCGGGACAGGGGGATCACCGGGGAGCTGTTTTTT.

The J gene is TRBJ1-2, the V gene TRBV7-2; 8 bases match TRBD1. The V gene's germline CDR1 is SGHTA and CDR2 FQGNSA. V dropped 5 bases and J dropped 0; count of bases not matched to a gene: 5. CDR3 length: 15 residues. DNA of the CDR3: TGTGCCAGCAGCCCCAGGACAGGGTCTAACTATGGCTACACCTTC. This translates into CASSPRTGSNYGYTF.

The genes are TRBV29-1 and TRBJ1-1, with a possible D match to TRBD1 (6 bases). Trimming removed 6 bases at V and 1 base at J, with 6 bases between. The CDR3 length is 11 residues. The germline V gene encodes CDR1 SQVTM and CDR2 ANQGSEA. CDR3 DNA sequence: TGCAGCGTGGACAGGAACACTGAAGCTTTCTTT. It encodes CSVDRNTEAFF. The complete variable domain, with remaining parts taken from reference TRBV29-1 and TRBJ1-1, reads SAVISQKPSRDICQRGTSLTIQCQVDSQVTMMFWYRQQPGQSLTLIATANQGSEATYESGFVIDKFPISRPNLTFSTLTVSNMSPEDSSIYLCSVDRNTEAFFGQGTRLTVV.

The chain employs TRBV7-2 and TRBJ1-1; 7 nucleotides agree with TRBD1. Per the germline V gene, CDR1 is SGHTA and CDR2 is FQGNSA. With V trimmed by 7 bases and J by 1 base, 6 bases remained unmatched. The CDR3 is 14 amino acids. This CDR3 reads CASIRTGKNTEAFF. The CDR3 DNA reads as TGTGCCAGCATCCGGACAGGCAAGAACACTGAAGCTTTCTTT.

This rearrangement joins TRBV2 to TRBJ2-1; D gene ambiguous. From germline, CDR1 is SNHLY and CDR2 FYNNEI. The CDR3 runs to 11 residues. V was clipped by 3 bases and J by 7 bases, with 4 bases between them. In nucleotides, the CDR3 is TGTGCCAGCAGTGATATGAATGAGCAGTTCTTC. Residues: CASSDMNEQFF. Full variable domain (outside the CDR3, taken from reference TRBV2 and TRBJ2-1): EPEVTQTPSHQVTQMGQEVILRCVPISNHLYFYWYRQILGQKVEFLVSFYNNEISEKSEIFDDQFSVERPDGSNFTLKIRSTKLEDSAMYFCASSDMNEQFFGPGTRLTVL.

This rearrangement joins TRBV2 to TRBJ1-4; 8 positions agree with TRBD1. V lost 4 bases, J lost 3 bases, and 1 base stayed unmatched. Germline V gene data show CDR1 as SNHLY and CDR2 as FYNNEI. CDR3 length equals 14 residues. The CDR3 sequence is CASSGQGSNEKLFF. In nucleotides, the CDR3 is TGTGCCAGCAGTGGACAGGGGTCTAATGAAAAACTGTTTTTT.

CDR3 sequence: CATSREWTGNQPQHF. The CDR3 nucleotides read TGTGCCACCAGCAGAGAATGGACAGGCAATCAGCCCCAGCATTTT. The chain joins TRBV15 to TRBJ1-5; perhaps TRBD1 as D (6 bases). The CDR3 runs 15 residues. CDR1 and CDR2 from the germline V gene are LNHNV and YYDKDF (reference sequence). Trimming cost V 0 bases and J 2 bases, with 8 bases left between them.

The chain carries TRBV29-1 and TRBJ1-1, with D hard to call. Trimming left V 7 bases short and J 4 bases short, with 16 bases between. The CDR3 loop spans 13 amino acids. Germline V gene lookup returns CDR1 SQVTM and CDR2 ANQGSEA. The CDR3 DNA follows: TGCAGCGCCATAGGTCGGGGAGGCACTGAAGCTTTCTTT. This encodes CSAIGRGGTEAFF.

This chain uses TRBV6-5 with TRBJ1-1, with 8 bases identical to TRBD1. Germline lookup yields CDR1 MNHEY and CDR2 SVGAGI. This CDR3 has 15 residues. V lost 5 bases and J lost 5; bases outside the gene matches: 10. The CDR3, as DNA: TGTGCCAGCAGTCGACCAGATACAGGGGGTACTGAAGCTTTCTTT. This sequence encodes CASSRPDTGGTEAFF.

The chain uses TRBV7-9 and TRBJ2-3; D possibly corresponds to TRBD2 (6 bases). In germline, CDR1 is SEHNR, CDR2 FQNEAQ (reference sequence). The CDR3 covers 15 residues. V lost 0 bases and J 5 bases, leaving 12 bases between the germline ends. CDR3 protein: CASSLAGGAGDTQYF. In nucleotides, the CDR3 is TGTGCCAGCAGCTTAGCCGGAGGGGCCGGAGATACGCAGTATTTT.

The CDR3 nucleotides read TGTGCCAGCAGCCAAGAGGGGCGGAGCAATCAGCCCCAGCATTTT. It encodes CASSQEGRSNQPQHF. The chain combines TRBV4-2 with TRBJ1-5; D possibly corresponds to TRBD1 (5 bases). Germline CDR1 and CDR2: LGHNA and YNFKEQ. There are 15 residues in the CDR3. Trimming cost V 0 bases and J 1 base, with 7 bases left between them.

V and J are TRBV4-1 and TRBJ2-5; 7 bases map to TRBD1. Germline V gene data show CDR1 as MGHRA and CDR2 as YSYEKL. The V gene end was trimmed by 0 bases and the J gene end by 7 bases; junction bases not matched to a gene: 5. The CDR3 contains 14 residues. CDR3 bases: TGCGCCAGCAGCCAAGAAGGGACAGCAGGGACCCAGTACTTC. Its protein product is CASSQEGTAGTQYF.

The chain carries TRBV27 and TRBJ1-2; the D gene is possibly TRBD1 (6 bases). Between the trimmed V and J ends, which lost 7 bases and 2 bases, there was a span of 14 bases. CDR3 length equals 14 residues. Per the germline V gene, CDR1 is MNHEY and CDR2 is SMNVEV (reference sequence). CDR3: CASNSGGRNYGYTF. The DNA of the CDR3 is TGTGCCAGCAACTCCGGGGGGCGGAACTATGGCTACACCTTC.